One sample yielded the 4 T cell receptor beta chains listed below, sequenced in a study of T cells after yellow fever vaccination. From the 5' RACE reads, TCRdb called clonotypes with MiXCR, one entry per CDR3 protein. The sample has a few hundred thousand distinct CDR3 sequences; approximately 8% are singletons. Specimen: PBMCs, collected about 49 days after the first yellow fever vaccination. These receptors were taken from a man between 18 and 35 years old who received the YFV17D yellow fever vaccine.

The chain carries TRBV7-8 and TRBJ2-2, with D possibly TRBD2 on 6 matching bases. From germline, CDR1 is SGHVS and CDR2 FQNEAQ. V was cut by 5 bases and J by 6 bases, with 19 bases left in between. The CDR3 runs 16 residues. The CDR3 DNA reads TGTGCCAGCAGCGCGTTGACTAGTCTAGTCTCCGGGGAGCTGTTTTTT. It codes for CASSALTSLVSGELFF.

This clonotype is termed medium-sized (0.01 to 0.1%). The chain joins TRBV6-2 or TRBV6-3 to TRBJ2-1; 7 positions match TRBD1. Germline V CDR1 and CDR2: MNHEY, SVGEGT. The junction had 9 bases not matched to a gene; V was cut back by 6 bases and J by 7 bases. The CDR3 contains 14 residues. Here the CDR3 DNA reads TGTGCCAGCAGGGTGGGGACAGTGGGGAATGAGCAGTTCTTC. Protein product: CASRVGTVGNEQFF.

The genes are TRBV20-1 and TRBJ1-5; a weak D match, TRBD1 (6 bases). Trimming left V 5 bases short and J 5 bases short, with 13 bases between. The CDR3 extends over 13 amino acids. CDR1 is DFQATT and CDR2 is SNEGSKA in the germline V gene (reference sequence). CDR3 loop: CSAEQGADQPQHF. CDR3 in DNA: TGCAGTGCTGAACAGGGTGCGGATCAGCCCCAGCATTTT.

The sample holds a few counts of this clonotype. The chain combines TRBV6-4 with TRBJ2-3; TRBD2 might be the D (6 bases). Between the trimmed V and J ends, which lost 11 bases and 0 bases, there was a span of 15 bases. Germline lookup yields CDR1 MRHNA and CDR2 SNTAGT. The CDR3 extends over 14 amino acids. The DNA of the CDR3 is TGTGCCTCCAAGGACGGGACTAGCACAGATACGCAGTATTTT. Translation gives CASKDGTSTDTQYF.